This T cell receptor beta chain appears in the sequencing data of a study of CD8 T cells in ankylosing spondylitis. Trimming at V came to 3 bases and at J to 9 bases, leaving 12 bases not matched to a gene. Germline CDR1 is SGHDT and CDR2 is YYEEEE. The CDR3 spans 16 residues. Study outcomes and limitations: Reported data indicate significant enrichment of disease-linked clones within matched ankylosing spondylitis synovial fluid. Earlier authors reported some of these motif variants in reactive arthritis synovial fluid and blood. One TCR beta motif, made up of 7 or 8 highly homologous variants, appeared characteristic of ankylosing spondylitis blood.

This clonotype showed up just a few times. Its antigen is still unknown. Scientists made TCR beta libraries using quantitative 5'-RACE with molecular barcodes. One entry per CDR3 protein results from TCRdb running MiXCR on the 5' RACE reads. Among about 340,000 distinct CDR3 sequences, roughly 14% were seen once, and the ten largest hold 0.85% to 1.4%. The sequence came from a male donor with ankylosing spondylitis or in good health (not recorded which). The sequenced material came from blood, either unsorted or a sorted T cell fraction (not recorded which). The J gene is TRBJ2-1, the V gene TRBV5-6; 10 nucleotides agree with TRBD2. Here the CDR3 DNA reads TGTGCCAGCAGCTCAATTCTAGCGGGAGAATCTGGTGAGCAGTTCTTC. Protein: CASSSILAGESGEQFF.